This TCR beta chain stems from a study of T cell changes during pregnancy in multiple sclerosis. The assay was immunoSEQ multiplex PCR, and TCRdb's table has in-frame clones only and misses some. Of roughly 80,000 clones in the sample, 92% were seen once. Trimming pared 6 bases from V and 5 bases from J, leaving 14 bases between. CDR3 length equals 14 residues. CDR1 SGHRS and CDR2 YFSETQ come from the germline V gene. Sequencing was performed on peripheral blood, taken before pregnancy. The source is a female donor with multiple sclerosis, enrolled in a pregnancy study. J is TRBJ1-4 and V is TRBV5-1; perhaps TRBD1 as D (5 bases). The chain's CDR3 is CASTSGRENEKLFF. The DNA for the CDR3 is TGCGCCAGCACCTCGGGACGGGAGAATGAAAAACTGTTTTTT.